A single sample gave rise to the 10 T cell receptor beta chains below, sequenced in a study of OX40 agonist ivuxolimab in advanced cancers. Produced via immunoSEQ multiplex PCR; TCRdb's table is partial and in-frame only. The sample shows about 45,000 clones, roughly 90% of them seen only once. The input for sequencing was CD4+ or CD8+ T cells sorted from blood, taken in a trial of the OX40 agonist ivuxolimab. The receptors originated from an adult with an advanced solid tumor such as melanoma, head and neck, liver or kidney cancer.

This rearrangement joins TRBV5-1 to TRBJ2-3; D is unresolved. CDR3 length equals 14 residues. The germline V gene encodes CDR1 SGHRS and CDR2 YFSETQ. V shed 0 bases and J shed 5 bases, with 10 bases lying between them. CDR3 DNA sequence: TGCGCCAGCAGCTTGGCTGGGATTCAAGATACGCAGTATTTT. Protein: CASSLAGIQDTQYF.

CDR3 residues: CASSFVSLTGELFF. CDR3 in DNA: TGTGCCAGCAGCTTCGTCTCACTCACCGGGGAGCTGTTTTTT. This chain uses TRBV5-6 with TRBJ2-2; D gene uncertain. Germline loops: CDR1 SGHDT, CDR2 YYEEEE. The ends were cut back, 2 bases at V and 4 bases at J, with 9 bases in the middle. CDR3 length: 14 residues.

V usage is TRBV5-1 and J usage is TRBJ1-2, with a weak D call TRBD1 (5 bases). The CDR3 sequence is 14 residues long. V was cut by 0 bases and J by 6 bases, with 12 bases left in between. The germline gives CDR1 SGHRS, CDR2 YFSETQ. CDR3 sequence (DNA): TGCGCCAGCAGCTTGGCCCATCAGGGTAATGGCTACACCTTC. Translated: CASSLAHQGNGYTF.

The gene calls are TRBV4-1 and TRBJ2-1; D may be TRBD1 (6 bases). With 3 bases removed from V and 4 bases from J, the gap between germline ends came to 10 bases. Germline CDR1 reads MGHRA; CDR2 reads YSYEKL. The CDR3 length is 14 residues. The CDR3 DNA follows: TGCGCCAGCAGCCAGGGGGCAGGTTACAATGAGCAGTTCTTC. Translation gives CASSQGAGYNEQFF.

The V and J genes are TRBV9 and TRBJ2-6; TRBD1 agrees at 7 bases. The CDR3 has 18 amino acids. The germline V gene encodes CDR1 SGDLS and CDR2 YYNGEE. V was clipped by 3 bases and J by 2 bases; unmatched bases: 11. CDR3 DNA sequence: TGTGCCAGCAGCGAACAGGGGCAGGGCGGAGCTGGGGCCAACGTCCTGACTTTC. It encodes CASSEQGQGGAGANVLTF.

The chain employs TRBV5-1 and TRBJ2-1; TRBD1 agrees at 10 bases. CDR3 length equals 18 residues. CDR1 is SGHRS and CDR2 is YFSETQ in the germline V gene. V lost 1 base, J lost 4 bases, and 11 bases stayed unmatched. The CDR3 spells CASSLLSSGTGAYNEQFF. CDR3 nucleotides: TGCGCCAGCAGCTTGCTCTCGTCCGGGACAGGGGCGTACAATGAGCAGTTCTTC. Using reference TRBV5-1 and TRBJ2-1 for the parts outside the CDR3, the full variable domain is KAGVTQTPRYLIKTRGQQVTLSCSPISGHRSVSWYQQTPGQGLQFLFEYFSETQRNKGNFPGRFSGRQFSNSRSEMNVSTLELGDSALYLCASSLLSSGTGAYNEQFFGPGTRLTVL.

J is TRBJ2-5 and V is TRBV5-4, with a weak D call TRBD2 (5 bases). CDR1 SGHNT and CDR2 YYREEE come from the germline V gene (reference sequence). This CDR3 has 15 residues. Trimming removed 4 bases from V and 5 bases from J, with 18 bases in between. The CDR3, as DNA: TGTGCCAGCAGCGCAGAGGTGGGCGGGCGGGAGACCCAGTACTTC. Translation: CASSAEVGGRETQYF.

The gene calls are TRBV5-1 and TRBJ2-1, with D perhaps matching TRBD1 (6 bases). CDR1 SGHRS and CDR2 YFSETQ come from the germline V gene. The CDR3 has 16 residues. Trimming left V 2 bases short and J 3 bases short, with 15 bases between. CDR3 DNA sequence: TGCGCCAGCAGCTTCAACAGGGTGGGTAACTACAATGAGCAGTTCTTC. Translating it yields CASSFNRVGNYNEQFF.

J is TRBJ2-7 and V is TRBV6-1; D gene ambiguous. Germline loops: CDR1 MNHNS, CDR2 SASEGT. V gave up 3 bases and J gave up 1 base, with 13 bases separating them. The CDR3 covers 15 residues. This CDR3 is CASSDGRHVSYEQYF. The CDR3 nucleotides are TGTGCCAGCAGTGACGGGCGCCATGTATCCTACGAGCAGTACTTC.

V usage is TRBV7-9 and J usage is TRBJ2-1; D ambiguous. V lost 5 bases, J lost 15 bases, and 14 bases lay in between. This CDR3 has 11 amino acids. Germline-derived CDR1 and CDR2 are SEHNR and FQNEAQ (reference sequence). In DNA, the CDR3 is TGTGCCAGCAGCCCAGTGAGTCTCCCGTTCTTC. Its translation: CASSPVSLPFF.